This TCR beta chain was obtained from a study of T cells in Graves' hyperthyroidism and ophthalmopathy. RNA transcripts gave rise to amplified TCR beta CDR3 regions. The HTBI primer set drove a first-round RT-PCR of the TCR CDR3. Using its own MiXCR run on the multiplex PCR reads, TCRdb lists one record per CDR3 protein. This sample carries around 350,000 distinct CDR3 sequences, just under 25% of them seen once, and the ten largest clones take 73%. Graves' hyperthyroidism was deemed stable absent ophthalmopathy progression within 18 months. Sequenced sample: blood. This TCR was sampled from a man aged 50 to 59 with Graves' hyperthyroidism.

CDR3 sequence reads: CASSSARSGAGETQYF. The CDR3 DNA follows: TGTGCCAGCAGCTCAGCCCGATCGGGAGCTGGTGAGACCCAGTACTTC. This sequence joins TRBV5-6 and TRBJ2-5; D might be TRBD2 (6 bases). This CDR3 spans 16 amino acids. Looked up from germline, CDR1 is SGHDT and CDR2 is YYEEEE. The V end was cut by 3 bases, the J end by 5 bases, with 20 bases between.